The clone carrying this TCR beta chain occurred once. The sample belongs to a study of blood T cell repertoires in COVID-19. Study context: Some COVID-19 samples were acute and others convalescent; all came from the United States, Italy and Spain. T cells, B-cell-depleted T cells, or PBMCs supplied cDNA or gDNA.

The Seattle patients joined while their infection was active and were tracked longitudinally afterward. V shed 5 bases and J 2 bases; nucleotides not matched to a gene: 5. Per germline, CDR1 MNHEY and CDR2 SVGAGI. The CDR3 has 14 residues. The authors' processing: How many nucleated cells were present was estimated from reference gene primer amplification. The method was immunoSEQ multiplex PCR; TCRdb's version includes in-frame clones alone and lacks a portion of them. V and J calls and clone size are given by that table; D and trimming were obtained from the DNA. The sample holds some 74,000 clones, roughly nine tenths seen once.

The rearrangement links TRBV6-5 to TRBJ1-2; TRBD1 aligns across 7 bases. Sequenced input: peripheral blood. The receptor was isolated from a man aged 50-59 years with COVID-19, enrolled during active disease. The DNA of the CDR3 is TGTGCCAGCAGTCTGGACAGGCGAAACTATGGCTACACCTTC. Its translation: CASSLDRRNYGYTF.